This T cell receptor (beta chain) was captured by sequencing in a study of graft-versus-host responses after intestinal transplantation. CDR1 MNHEY and CDR2 SMNVEV come from the germline V gene (reference sequence). Trimming pared 3 bases from V and 0 bases from J, leaving 8 bases between. The CDR3 is made up of 14 amino acids. Clones were read by immunoSEQ multiplex PCR, and TCRdb kept only the in-frame ones, dropping some. The data show 30,000 to 45,000 clones, around 86% seen once. V usage is TRBV27 and J usage is TRBJ2-5; D not certain. The sequence came from a human patient who received an intestinal transplant, so some T cells may come from the graft donor. This sample comprised PBMCs, obtained 1070 days after transplant. Written as DNA, the CDR3 is TGTGCCAGCAGTTTGGGTCCGTACCAAGAGACCCAGTACTTC. Its protein product is CASSLGPYQETQYF.